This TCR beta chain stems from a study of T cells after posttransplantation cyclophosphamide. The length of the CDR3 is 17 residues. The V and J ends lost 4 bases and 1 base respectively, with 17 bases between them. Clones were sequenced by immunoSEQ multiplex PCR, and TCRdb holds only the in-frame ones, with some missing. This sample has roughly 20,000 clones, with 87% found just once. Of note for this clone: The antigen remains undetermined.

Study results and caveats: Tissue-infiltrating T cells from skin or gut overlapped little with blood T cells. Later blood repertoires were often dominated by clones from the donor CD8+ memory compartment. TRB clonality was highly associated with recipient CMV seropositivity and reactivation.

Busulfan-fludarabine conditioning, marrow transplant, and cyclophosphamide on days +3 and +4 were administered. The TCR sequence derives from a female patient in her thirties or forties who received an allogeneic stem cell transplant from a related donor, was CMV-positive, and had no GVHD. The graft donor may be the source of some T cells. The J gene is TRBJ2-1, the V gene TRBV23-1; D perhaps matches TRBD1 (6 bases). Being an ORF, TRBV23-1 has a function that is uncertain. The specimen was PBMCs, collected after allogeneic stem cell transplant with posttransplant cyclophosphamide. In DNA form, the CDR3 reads TGCGCCAGCAGTCTCCCGGGACATCCGAAGTCCTACAATGAGCAGTTCTTC. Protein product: CASSLPGHPKSYNEQFF.